Each of the 3 T cell receptor beta chains below was sequenced from the same sample in a study of T-cell memory formation after mild COVID-19. TCRdb recomputed calls from the 5' RACE reads with MiXCR, one row per CDR3 protein. The sample shows about 400,000 distinct CDR3 sequences, about 16% of them seen only once. Sequenced sample: PBMCs or a T cell subset sorted from them (not recorded which). These receptors were taken from a man younger than 35 who had mild COVID-19 (a few samples of this study predate the infection). Cell type and time point are not known.

In this sample, this clonotype turned up a few times. The V call is TRBV3-1, the J call TRBJ2-1; TRBD2 aligns across 10 bases. V shed 4 bases, J shed 4 bases, and the junction held 7 bases outside the gene matches. The germline gives CDR1 LGHDT, CDR2 YNNKEL (reference sequence). The CDR3 spans 16 residues. In DNA, the CDR3 is TGTGCCAGCAGCCCCGCCCTAGCGGGGGTATACAATGAGCAGTTCTTC. This translates into CASSPALAGVYNEQFF.

This clonotype was counted a few times. The V call is TRBV4-3, the J call TRBJ2-3, with a possible D match to TRBD1 (6 bases). The V and J ends lost 0 bases and 6 bases respectively, with 10 bases between them. Germline V gene data show CDR1 as LGHNA and CDR2 as YSLEER. This CDR3 has 14 residues. CDR3 DNA sequence: TGCGCCAGCAGCCAAGATAGTAGGGGGGATACGCAGTATTTT. Protein sequence: CASSQDSRGDTQYF.

This clonotype was found a few times. The chain joins TRBV6-5 to TRBJ1-1, with 7 bases fitting TRBD1. V lost 5 bases and J lost 0; bases outside the gene matches: 9. The germline V gene encodes CDR1 MNHEY and CDR2 SVGAGI. The CDR3 is made up of 16 amino acids. The CDR3 loop is CASSPPGQRMNTEAFF. CDR3 bases: TGTGCCAGCAGTCCACCGGGACAGCGTATGAACACTGAAGCTTTCTTT.